This is a list of T cell receptor beta chains from one sample in a study of cytomegalovirus exposure and HLA in healthy donors. Here immunoSEQ multiplex PCR was the method, and the copy in TCRdb shows in-frame clones only, minus some. This table lists under 120,000 clones. Input material: PBMCs. These receptors all stem from a man aged 45-60 years in good health and CMV-seronegative. Each CDR3 is given with its conserved first and last residue. The D gene is left open where the match is weak.

j_gene,d_gene,len,v_gene,CDR3aa,CDR3nt
TRBJ1-4,.,14,TRBV5-6,CASSLQGIGEKLFF,TGTGCCAGCAGCTTACAGGGCATAGGTGAAAAACTGTTTTTT
TRBJ1-2,.,15,TRBV2,CASTQYRVSLPGYTF,TGTGCCAGCACACAGTACAGGGTGAGTCTTCCTGGCTACACCTTC
TRBJ1-2,.,15,TRBV6-1,CASVLAGDPNYGYTF,TGTGCCAGCGTGTTGGCAGGCGACCCTAACTATGGCTACACCTTC
TRBJ2-7,TRBD1,15,TRBV13,CASSSWTGTSYEQYF,TGTGCCAGCAGCTCTTGGACAGGCACTTCCTACGAGCAGTACTTC
TRBJ2-3,TRBD2,16,TRBV7-6,CASSYTSGSGGDTQYF,TGTGCCAGCAGCTATACTAGCGGCAGTGGGGGAGATACGCAGTATTTT
TRBJ2-2,TRBD2,14,TRBV5-4,CASSLAGVGGELFF,TGTGCCAGCAGTTTAGCGGGGGTTGGCGGGGAGCTGTTTTTT
TRBJ2-1,.,17,TRBV19,CASSMVGSTLSYNEQFF,TGTGCCAGTAGTATGGTCGGGAGTACCCTGTCCTACAATGAGCAGTTCTTC
TRBJ1-2,.,13,TRBV6-5,CASNKTENYGYTF,TGTGCCAGCAACAAGACAGAGAACTATGGCTACACCTTC
TRBJ1-4,.,14,TRBV18,CASSLGREEEKLFF,TGTGCCAGCTCTTTGGGTCGGGAGGAGGAAAAACTGTTTTTT
TRBJ2-2,TRBD2,17,TRBV4-1,CASSGTLAGGNTGELFF,TGCGCCAGCAGCGGCACCCTAGCGGGGGGGAACACCGGGGAGCTGTTTTTT
TRBJ2-3,TRBD1,16,TRBV18,CASSPLPTGFTDTQYF,TGTGCCAGCTCACCACTCCCGACAGGGTTCACAGATACGCAGTATTTT
TRBJ1-4,TRBD1,17,TRBV6-1,CASSEDGTGNIGEKLFF,TGTGCCAGCAGTGAAGACGGGACAGGGAATATCGGTGAAAAACTGTTTTTT
TRBJ1-1,.,13,TRBV9,CASSVGGRTEAFF,TGTGCCAGCAGCGTAGGGGGGAGGACTGAAGCTTTCTTT
TRBJ2-3,TRBD1,16,TRBV5-1,CASSLAGRTGLDTQYF,TGCGCCAGCAGCTTGGCCGGACGGACAGGTTTAGATACGCAGTATTTT
TRBJ2-3,TRBD2,15,TRBV27,CASSLSLSGMDTQYF,TGTGCCAGCAGTTTATCGTTGAGCGGGATGGATACGCAGTATTTT
TRBJ2-7,.,12,TRBV2,CASSVQGFEQYF,TGTGCCAGCAGTGTGCAGGGCTTCGAGCAGTACTTC
TRBJ2-1,.,13,TRBV5-1,CASTKDTYNEQFF,TGCGCCAGCACCAAAGACACATACAATGAGCAGTTCTTC
TRBJ1-4,.,13,TRBV18,CASSPSGLADLFF,TGTGCCAGCTCACCATCGGGACTGGCGGATTTGTTTTTT
TRBJ2-5,TRBD1,15,TRBV9,CASSVDRGWLETQYF,TGTGCCAGCAGCGTAGACAGGGGATGGCTAGAGACCCAGTACTTC
TRBJ2-7,TRBD2,15,TRBV19,CASTAPGLVPYEQYF,TGTGCCAGTACCGCGCCGGGACTAGTGCCCTACGAGCAGTACTTC
TRBJ2-1,TRBD2,16,TRBV19,CASSPRTSGANNEQFF,TGTGCCAGTAGTCCCCGGACTAGCGGGGCGAACAATGAGCAGTTCTTC
TRBJ2-5,.,12,TRBV9,CASSVATGTQYF,TGTGCCAGCAGCGTAGCGACTGGCACCCAGTACTTC
TRBJ1-5,.,16,TRBV27,CASSSLQGTGNQPQHF,TGTGCCAGCAGTTCGCTACAGGGAACGGGCAATCAGCCCCAGCATTTT
TRBJ2-1,.,16,TRBV18,CASSPGTKSSYNEQFF,TGTGCCAGCTCACCAGGGACAAAAAGCTCCTACAATGAGCAGTTCTTC
TRBJ1-5,TRBD1,16,TRBV4-2,CASSQAQGRRDQPQHF,TGTGCCAGCAGCCAAGCACAGGGGCGGCGGGATCAGCCCCAGCATTTT
TRBJ2-2,TRBD1,14,TRBV19,CASTPRQGAGELFF,TGTGCCAGTACCCCCAGACAGGGCGCCGGGGAGCTGTTTTTT
TRBJ1-1,TRBD1,15,TRBV19,CASSMGTGRNTEAFF,TGTGCCAGTAGTATGGGGACAGGGCGGAACACTGAAGCTTTCTTT
TRBJ2-1,TRBD1,16,TRBV5-1,CASSDPRDRGYNEQFF,TGCGCCAGCAGCGACCCCCGGGACAGGGGCTACAATGAGCAGTTCTTC
TRBJ2-5,.,14,TRBV6-5,CASSYSLRKETQYF,TGTGCCAGCAGTTACTCTCTCAGAAAAGAGACCCAGTACTTC
TRBJ1-1,TRBD1,12,TRBV29-1,CSVTGGNTEAFF,TGCAGCGTTACAGGGGGGAACACTGAAGCTTTCTTT
TRBJ1-5,.,12,TRBV7-9,CASSLTGQPQHF,TGTGCCAGCAGCTTAACCGGTCAGCCCCAGCATTTT
TRBJ1-1,.,15,TRBV19,CASYRGREVNTEAFF,TGTGCCAGTTACAGAGGGAGGGAAGTTAACACTGAAGCTTTCTTT
TRBJ1-5,TRBD1,15,TRBV7-2,CASSSDQGAAQPQHF,TGTGCCAGCAGCTCCGACCAGGGGGCCGCTCAGCCCCAGCATTTT
TRBJ2-7,TRBD2,15,TRBV5-5,CASSLRLAGPYEQYF,TGTGCCAGCAGCTTAAGACTAGCGGGGCCCTACGAGCAGTACTTC
TRBJ1-3,.,15,TRBV5-4,CASSDRFFSGNTIYF,TGTGCCAGCAGCGACAGATTCTTCTCTGGAAACACCATATATTTT
TRBJ2-1,TRBD2,16,TRBV10-3,CAISGSLAGGYNEQFF,TGTGCCATCAGTGGAAGCTTAGCGGGAGGTTACAATGAGCAGTTCTTC
TRBJ1-1,.,15,TRBV4-1,CASSQMVSGVTEAFF,TGCGCCAGCAGCCAAATGGTTTCAGGGGTCACTGAAGCTTTCTTT
TRBJ2-2,TRBD2,15,TRBV6-4,CASTLAGANTGELFF,TGTGCCAGCACACTAGCGGGAGCGAACACCGGGGAGCTGTTTTTT
TRBJ1-4,TRBD1,16,TRBV19,CASSLLAGTGGRKLFF,TGTGCCAGTAGTTTACTAGCCGGGACAGGGGGGCGAAAACTGTTTTTT